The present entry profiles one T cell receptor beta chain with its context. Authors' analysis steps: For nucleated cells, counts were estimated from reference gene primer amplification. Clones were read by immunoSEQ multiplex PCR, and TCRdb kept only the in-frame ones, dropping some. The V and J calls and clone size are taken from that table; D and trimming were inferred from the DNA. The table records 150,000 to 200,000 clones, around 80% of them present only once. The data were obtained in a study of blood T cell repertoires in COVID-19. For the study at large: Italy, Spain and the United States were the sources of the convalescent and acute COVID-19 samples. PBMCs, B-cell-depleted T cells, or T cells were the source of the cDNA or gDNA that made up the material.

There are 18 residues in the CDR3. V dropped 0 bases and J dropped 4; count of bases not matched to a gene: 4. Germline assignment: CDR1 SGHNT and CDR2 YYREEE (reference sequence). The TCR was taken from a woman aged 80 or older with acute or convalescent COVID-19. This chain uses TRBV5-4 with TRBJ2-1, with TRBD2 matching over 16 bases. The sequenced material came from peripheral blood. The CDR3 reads CASSLAGLAGGQYNEQFF. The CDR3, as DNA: TGTGCCAGCAGCTTGGCGGGACTAGCGGGGGGGCAGTACAATGAGCAGTTCTTC.